Listed here are 2 T cell receptor beta chains from one sample, sequenced in a study of shared clonotypes between healthy human individuals. Sequencing used immunoSEQ multiplex PCR; TCRdb keeps in-frame clones, though not all of them. The table has some 500,000 clones, 79% seen once. What was sequenced was PBMCs. These receptors came from a middle-aged woman in good health. Some clones in this sample may be carry-over from other donors' samples.

V and J are TRBV7-9 and TRBJ2-7; 7 nucleotides line up with TRBD2. CDR1 SEHNR and CDR2 FQNEAQ come from the germline V gene (reference sequence). With 1 base clipped from V and 0 bases from J, the junction kept 3 bases outside the gene matches. The CDR3 is made up of 15 amino acids. DNA of the CDR3: TGTGCCAGCAGCTTAGTTGGCGGGGGCTCCTACGAGCAGTACTTC. Translation gives CASSLVGGGSYEQYF.

This clone was observed a handful of times. V is TRBV2 and J is TRBJ1-5; the D is unclear. Trimming cost V 1 base and J 7 bases, with 8 bases left between them. CDR3 length: 13 residues. Per germline, CDR1 SNHLY and CDR2 FYNNEI. CDR3 protein: CASSEEGKQPQHF. The CDR3 DNA sequence: TGTGCCAGCAGTGAAGAAGGGAAGCAGCCCCAGCATTTT.